This is a list of T cell receptor beta chains from one sample in a study of T cells in Graves' hyperthyroidism and ophthalmopathy. TCRdb recomputed calls from the multiplex PCR reads with MiXCR, one row per CDR3 protein. The sample includes approximately 690,000 distinct CDR3 sequences, less than 25% of them seen just once. Sequencing was done on a sample of blood. The receptors originated from a man aged 25 to 40 with Graves' ophthalmopathy. Both conserved end residues are trimmed from each CDR3. The order of the fields is CDR3 length, J gene, V gene, CDR3 protein.

>12|TRBJ1-1|TRBV11-2
ASSFSQGHFEAF
>11|TRBJ1-2|TRBV28
ASSLGQVYGYT
>10|TRBJ2-3|TRBV2
ASSYYPDTQY
>14|TRBJ2-2|TRBV25-1
ASSDWGQTNTGELF
>16|TRBJ2-1|TRBV19
ASSIVSRGQATKNEQF
>13|TRBJ2-4|TRBV6-1
ASSEEDRAKNIQY
>12|TRBJ2-1|TRBV7-3
ASSSPGLAEEQF
>11|TRBJ1-5|TRBV2
ASKVRGNQPQH
>12|TRBJ2-1|TRBV19
ASTLGQGSNEQF
>11|TRBJ1-1|TRBV5-6
ASSLERSGEAF
>14|TRBJ2-7|TRBV20-1
SASRLAGGYSYEQY
>15|TRBJ2-2|TRBV9
ASSSVGLAGVTGELF
>15|TRBJ2-3|TRBV20-1
SARDGSFTGGLDTQY
>11|TRBJ2-7|TRBV9
ASSGRDGYEQY
>10|TRBJ1-2|TRBV5-8
ASLSAGEGYT
>9|TRBJ1-3|TRBV30
AWSPGNTIY
>14|TRBJ2-2|TRBV12-3/TRBV12-4
ASSWGLAEYTGELF
>13|TRBJ2-2|TRBV6-1
ASRTGTSGNGELF
>11|TRBJ1-1|TRBV27
ASSLVRTTEAF
>12|TRBJ1-5|TRBV19
ASSVRRGGQPQH